This is a list of T cell receptor beta chains from one sample in a study of cytomegalovirus exposure and HLA in healthy donors. Sequenced by immunoSEQ multiplex PCR; TCRdb stores in-frame clones only, minus some. The table includes around 63,000 clones, 65% to 85% detected once. The sample was PBMCs. These receptors all stem from a woman between 25 and 40 years old in good health and CMV-seronegative. The CDR3 runs from the conserved cysteine through the conserved F or W. Each record gives: J gene, V gene, CDR3 protein.

J: TRBJ2-1
V: TRBV10-2
CDR3: CASSEVRLADEQFF

J: TRBJ1-1
V: TRBV6-6
CDR3: CASSPDRGDEAFF

J: TRBJ1-2
V: TRBV7-9
CDR3: CASSVADRESGGYTF

J: TRBJ2-2
V: TRBV10-3
CDR3: CASIAFSNTGELFF

J: TRBJ1-5
V: TRBV29-1
CDR3: CSARDGGNQPQHF

J: TRBJ2-1
V: TRBV11-3
CDR3: CASSLFQRLSSYNEQFF

J: TRBJ2-1
V: TRBV9
CDR3: CASSPGLASYNEQFF

J: TRBJ1-5
V: TRBV5-8
CDR3: CASSVRGQEPQHF

J: TRBJ2-4
V: TRBV13
CDR3: CASSLSGVAKNIQYF

J: TRBJ1-1
V: TRBV27
CDR3: CASSTPTKAPPEAFF

J: TRBJ1-6
V: TRBV30
CDR3: CAWSVRTGGNSPLHF

J: TRBJ2-1
V: TRBV5-1
CDR3: CASSLARDRDPYNEQFF

J: TRBJ1-4
V: TRBV28
CDR3: CASSYSLRGGEKLFF

J: TRBJ2-7
V: TRBV11-2
CDR3: CASSFTGYEQYF

J: TRBJ1-1
V: TRBV11-3
CDR3: CASSSQTVMNTEAFF

J: TRBJ2-4
V: TRBV2
CDR3: CASSEARFLAKNIQYF

J: TRBJ1-2
V: TRBV5-1
CDR3: CASSWGGTDGYTF

J: TRBJ1-6
V: TRBV9
CDR3: CASSAGRAASYNSPLHF

J: TRBJ1-2
V: TRBV11-3
CDR3: CASSLATGAVDGYTF

J: TRBJ2-2
V: TRBV6-5
CDR3: CASSFRNTGELFF

J: TRBJ1-2
V: TRBV7-8
CDR3: CASSLMTAHGYTF

J: TRBJ1-1
V: TRBV7-9
CDR3: CASSLFRGTDTEAFF

J: TRBJ1-2
V: TRBV6-5
CDR3: CASSSGRGYTF

J: TRBJ2-1
V: TRBV7-2
CDR3: CASSLDGSGDEQFF

J: TRBJ1-3
V: TRBV6-5
CDR3: CASSYSGVEGNTIYF

J: TRBJ2-3
V: TRBV9
CDR3: CASSVEREGRTGTDTQYF

J: TRBJ1-2
V: TRBV5-6
CDR3: CASSFGQEVYGYTF

J: TRBJ1-1
V: TRBV5-5
CDR3: CASSLEGGMNTEAFF

J: TRBJ1-2
V: TRBV5-4
CDR3: CASSFLVSVGSNYGYTF

J: TRBJ1-5
V: TRBV19
CDR3: CASSGGWTGDNQPQHF

J: TRBJ1-2
V: TRBV19
CDR3: CASSFSYGYTF

J: TRBJ1-6
V: TRBV9
CDR3: CASSLGLPNSPLHF